Shown below are 14 T cell receptor beta chains from a single sample sequenced in a study of T cell repertoires in cytomegalovirus infection. Antigen specificity for these receptors is unknown. MiXCR was run by TCRdb on the reads, yielding one entry per CDR3 protein. This table holds 680,000 or so distinct CDR3 sequences, about 30% found once. This sample comprised cultured PBMCs, obtained from culture after CMV antigen stimulation. Every receptor here comes from a human donor in good health (CMV status not recorded). Some clones in this sample may be carry-over from other donors' samples.

This clonotype has a handful of counts. The chain joins TRBV6-2 or TRBV6-3 to TRBJ1-2; the D is unclear. From germline, CDR1 is MNHEY and CDR2 SVGEGT. The CDR3 consists of 15 residues. V lost 3 bases, J lost 5 bases, and 16 bases lay in between. CDR3 residues: CASSYMVAAGYGYTF. Here the CDR3 DNA reads TGTGCCAGCAGTTATATGGTCGCTGCGGGGTATGGCTACACCTTC.

This clonotype was counted only a few times. This rearrangement joins TRBV12-3 or TRBV12-4 to TRBJ2-3; 7 bases fit TRBD2. Trimming cost V 4 bases and J 3 bases; bases outside gene matches: 7. The CDR3 sequence is 15 residues long. The CDR3 coding sequence is TGTGCCAGCAGTTCATTCAGCGGGGCTACAGATACGCAGTATTTT. Protein sequence: CASSSFSGATDTQYF.

V and J are TRBV7-2 and TRBJ2-5; no firm D call. Germline V gene lookup returns CDR1 SGHTA and CDR2 FQGNSA. This CDR3 comprises 12 residues. Trimming removed 6 bases at V and 3 bases at J, with 8 bases between. DNA of the CDR3: TGTGCCAGCAGTTGGGCGAAAGAGACCCAGTACTTC. Amino acids: CASSWAKETQYF. Together with reference TRBV7-2 and TRBJ2-5, the CDR3 gives the full variable domain: GAGVSQSPSNKVTEKGKDVELRCDPISGHTALYWYRQSLGQGLEFLIYFQGNSAPDKSGLPSDRFSAERTGGSVSTLTIQRTQQEDSAVYLCASSWAKETQYFGPGTRLLVL.

This clonotype has just a few counts. V and J are TRBV4-1 and TRBJ2-7, with D possibly being TRBD1 or TRBD2 (6 bases each). The CDR3 has 15 residues. The V gene's germline CDR1 is MGHRA and CDR2 YSYEKL. V lost 0 bases and J lost 3, with 12 bases in between. In DNA, the CDR3 is TGCGCCAGCAGCCAAGATCGTGGGGGGCTCTACGAGCAGTACGTC. It encodes CASSQDRGGLYEQYV.

The table lists this clonotype with a count of one. The chain joins TRBV10-3 to TRBJ1-1; 11 bases agree with TRBD1. The CDR3 sequence is 12 residues long. Trimming removed 6 bases from V and 11 bases from J; junction bases left unmatched: 5. The germline CDR1 and CDR2 sequences are ENHRY and SYGVKD. Here the CDR3 DNA reads TGTGCCATCAGCGGACAGGGGGCGGCTGCTTTCTTT. Translated: CAISGQGAAAFF.

The rearrangement joins TRBV5-4 to TRBJ2-5, with TRBD1 as a possible D gene (6 bases). V was cut by 3 bases and J by 1 base, with 10 bases left in between. The germline CDR1 and CDR2 sequences are SGHNT and YYREEE (reference sequence). CDR3 length: 14 amino acids. The CDR3 loop reads CASSYGQLQETQYF. CDR3 DNA sequence: TGTGCCAGCAGCTATGGACAGCTCCAAGAGACCCAGTACTTC.

As for this clonotype: A junction end diverges from the germline sequence, so it may reflect a read error. The chain combines TRBV11-2 with TRBJ2-3, with D perhaps given as TRBD1 or TRBD2 (6 bases each). This CDR3 has 15 amino acids. Germline V gene lookup returns CDR1 SGHAT and CDR2 FQNNGV. This chain's CDR3 is CASSLRGVGTDTLYF. The CDR3 region has the DNA TGTGCCAGCAGCTTAAGGGGGGTGGGCACAGATACGCTGTATTTT.

This rearrangement joins TRBV10-3 to TRBJ2-5; 9 bases are a match to TRBD2. The CDR3 consists of 17 residues. Germline V gene data show CDR1 as ENHRY and CDR2 as SYGVKD. V was clipped by 0 bases and J by 2 bases; unmatched bases: 7. The CDR3 region is CAISESDVAGVQETQYF. The CDR3 DNA sequence: TGTGCCATCAGTGAGTCGGATGTAGCGGGAGTTCAAGAGACCCAGTACTTC.

This clonotype was observed a handful of times. The V and J genes are TRBV12-3 or TRBV12-4 and TRBJ2-1, with 8 nucleotides matching TRBD2. The ends lost 7 bases at V and 10 bases at J; junction bases unmatched: 15. This CDR3 comprises 15 residues. The DNA of the CDR3 is TGTGCCAGCACCCCTGCGGGGGGACCTATGGGGGAGCAGTTCTTC. Translated: CASTPAGGPMGEQFF.

The rearrangement links TRBV7-4 to TRBJ2-5; perhaps TRBD1 as D (6 bases). Germline CDR1 and CDR2: SGHVT and SQSDAQ. The V end lost 2 bases, the J end lost 5 bases, and 9 bases lay between the germline ends. CDR3 length: 13 amino acids. The CDR3 loop reads CASSLWQGETQYF. The CDR3 nucleotides read TGTGCCAGCAGCTTATGGCAGGGGGAGACCCAGTACTTC.

The gene calls are TRBV7-4 and TRBJ2-3; 9 nucleotides align to TRBD2. Germline V gene sequence: CDR1 SGHVT, CDR2 SQSDAQ. This CDR3 has 15 amino acids. V shed 6 bases, J shed 5 bases, and the junction held 9 bases outside the gene matches. The CDR3 DNA reads as TGTGCCAGCAGTTATAGCGGGAGTAGCGGAGATACGCAGTATTTT. Protein product: CASSYSGSSGDTQYF.

This clonotype was picked up a small number of times. The chain links TRBV28 to TRBJ1-1, with D unclear. V was cut by 2 bases and J by 6 bases, with 16 bases left in between. CDR1 and CDR2 from the germline V gene are MDHEN and SYDVKM. The length of the CDR3 is 15 residues. The CDR3 bases are TGTGCCAGCAGTTTAGCGGCGGAGGAGAGTGCTGAAGCTTTCTTT. This codes for CASSLAAEESAEAFF.

The chain carries TRBV5-4 and TRBJ1-4, with D perhaps TRBD1 (5 bases). The CDR3 covers 14 residues. Germline CDR1 and CDR2: SGHNT and YYREEE (reference sequence). V was pared by 4 bases and J by 6 bases, with 13 bases between. CDR3 in amino acids: CASSDRDQDEKLFF. The CDR3 DNA reads TGTGCCAGCAGCGACCGGGACCAGGATGAAAAACTGTTTTTT.

The CDR3 reads CASSQEQQGYTDTQYF. CDR3 bases: TGCGCCAGCAGCCAAGAACAGCAGGGATACACAGATACGCAGTATTTT. The V gene is TRBV4-1, the J gene TRBJ2-3; possible D gene TRBD1, 5 bases. The CDR3 is 16 residues long. V shed 0 bases and J shed 2 bases, with 12 bases lying between them. The germline V gene has CDR1 MGHRA and CDR2 YSYEKL.